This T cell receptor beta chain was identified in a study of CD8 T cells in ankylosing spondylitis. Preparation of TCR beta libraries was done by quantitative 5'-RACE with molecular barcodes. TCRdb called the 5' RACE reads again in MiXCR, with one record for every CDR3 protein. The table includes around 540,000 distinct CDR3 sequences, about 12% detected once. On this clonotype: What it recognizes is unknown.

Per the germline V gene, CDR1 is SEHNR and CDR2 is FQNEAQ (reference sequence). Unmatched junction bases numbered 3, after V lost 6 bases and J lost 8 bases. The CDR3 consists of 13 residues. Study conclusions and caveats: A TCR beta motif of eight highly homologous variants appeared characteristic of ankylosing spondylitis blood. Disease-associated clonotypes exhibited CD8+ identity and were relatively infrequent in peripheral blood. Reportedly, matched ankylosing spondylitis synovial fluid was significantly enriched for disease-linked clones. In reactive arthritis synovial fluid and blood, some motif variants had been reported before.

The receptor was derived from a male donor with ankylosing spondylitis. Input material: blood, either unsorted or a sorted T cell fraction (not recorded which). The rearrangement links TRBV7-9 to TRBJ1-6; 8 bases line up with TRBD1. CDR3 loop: CASSLDRDSPLHF. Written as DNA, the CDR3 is TGTGCCAGCAGTTTGGACAGGGATTCACCCCTCCACTTT.